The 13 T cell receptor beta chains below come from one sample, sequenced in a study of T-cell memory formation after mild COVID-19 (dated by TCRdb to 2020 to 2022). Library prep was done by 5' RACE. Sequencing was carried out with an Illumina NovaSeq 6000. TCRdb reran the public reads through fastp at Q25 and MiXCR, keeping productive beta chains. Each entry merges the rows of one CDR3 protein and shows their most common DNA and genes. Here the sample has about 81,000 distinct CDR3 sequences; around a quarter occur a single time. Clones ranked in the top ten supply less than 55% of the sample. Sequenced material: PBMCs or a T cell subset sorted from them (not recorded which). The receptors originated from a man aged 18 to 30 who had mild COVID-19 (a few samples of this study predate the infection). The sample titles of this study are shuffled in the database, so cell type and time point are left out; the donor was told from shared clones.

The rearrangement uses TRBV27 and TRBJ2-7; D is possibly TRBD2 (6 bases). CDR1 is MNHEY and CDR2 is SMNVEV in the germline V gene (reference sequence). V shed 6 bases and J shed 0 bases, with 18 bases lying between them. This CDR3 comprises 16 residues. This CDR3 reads CASSPTGGKSSYEQYV. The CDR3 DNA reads TGTGCCAGCAGCCCCACGGGCGGGAAAAGCTCCTACGAGCAGTACGTC.

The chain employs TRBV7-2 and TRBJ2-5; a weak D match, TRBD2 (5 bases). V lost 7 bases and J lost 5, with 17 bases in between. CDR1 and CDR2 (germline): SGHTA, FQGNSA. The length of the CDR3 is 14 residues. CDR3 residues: CASNPVGGWETQYF. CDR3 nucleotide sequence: TGTGCCAGCAACCCGGTAGGCGGGTGGGAGACCCAGTACTTC.

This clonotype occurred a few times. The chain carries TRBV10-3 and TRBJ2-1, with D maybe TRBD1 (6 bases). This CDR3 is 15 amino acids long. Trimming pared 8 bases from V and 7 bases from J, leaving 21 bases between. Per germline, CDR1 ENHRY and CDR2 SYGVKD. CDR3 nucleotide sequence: TGTGCCATCGGGGGCCTAATGGAGGCGACGAATGAGCAGTTCTTC. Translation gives CAIGGLMEATNEQFF.

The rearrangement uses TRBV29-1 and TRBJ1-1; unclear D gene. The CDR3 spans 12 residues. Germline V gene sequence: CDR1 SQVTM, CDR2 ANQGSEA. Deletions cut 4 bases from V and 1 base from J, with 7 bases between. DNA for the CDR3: TGCAGCGTTGTAAGGGAGAACACTGAAGCTTTCTTT. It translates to CSVVRENTEAFF. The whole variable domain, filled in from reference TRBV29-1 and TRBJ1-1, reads SAVISQKPSRDICQRGTSLTIQCQVDSQVTMMFWYRQQPGQSLTLIATANQGSEATYESGFVIDKFPISRPNLTFSTLTVSNMSPEDSSIYLCSVVRENTEAFFGQGTRLTVV.

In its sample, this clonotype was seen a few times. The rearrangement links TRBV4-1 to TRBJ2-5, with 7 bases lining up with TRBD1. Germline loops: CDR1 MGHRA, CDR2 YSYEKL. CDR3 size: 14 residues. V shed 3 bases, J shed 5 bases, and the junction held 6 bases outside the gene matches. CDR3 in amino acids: CASSHEGAGETQYF. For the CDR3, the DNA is TGCGCCAGCAGCCACGAGGGGGCTGGGGAGACCCAGTACTTC.

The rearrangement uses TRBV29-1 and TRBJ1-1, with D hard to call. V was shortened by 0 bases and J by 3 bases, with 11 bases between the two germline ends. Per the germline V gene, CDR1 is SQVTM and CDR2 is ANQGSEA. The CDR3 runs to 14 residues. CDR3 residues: CSVEDGGRYTEAFF. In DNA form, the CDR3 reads TGCAGCGTTGAAGACGGAGGAAGGTACACTGAAGCTTTCTTT. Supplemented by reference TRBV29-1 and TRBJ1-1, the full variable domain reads SAVISQKPSRDICQRGTSLTIQCQVDSQVTMMFWYRQQPGQSLTLIATANQGSEATYESGFVIDKFPISRPNLTFSTLTVSNMSPEDSSIYLCSVEDGGRYTEAFFGQGTRLTVV.

The CDR3 nucleotides read TGTGCCAGCAGCTTGGCCAAAAGGTTCGCGGATCCGAGAATGCACTATGGCTACACCTTC. This translates into CASSLAKRFADPRMHYGYTF. The V gene is TRBV5-6, the J gene TRBJ1-2; D gene uncertain. V gave up 0 bases and J gave up 3 bases, with 27 bases separating them. CDR3 length: 20 residues. Germline V lookup: CDR1 SGHDT, CDR2 YYEEEE.

In nucleotides, the CDR3 is TGTGCCAGCAGCAACTCGACAGCTACCGGGGAGCTGTTTTTT. Amino acid sequence: CASSNSTATGELFF. The chain employs TRBV21-1 and TRBJ2-2; the table's D call, TRBD1, was not checked against the DNA. TRBV21-1 is assigned pseudogene status. The CDR3 runs 14 residues.

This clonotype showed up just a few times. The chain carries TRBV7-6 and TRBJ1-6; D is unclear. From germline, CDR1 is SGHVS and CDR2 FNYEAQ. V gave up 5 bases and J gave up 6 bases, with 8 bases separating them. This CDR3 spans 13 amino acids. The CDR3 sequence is CASSPRGNSPLHF. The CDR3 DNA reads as TGTGCCAGCAGCCCCCGTGGTAATTCACCCCTCCACTTT.

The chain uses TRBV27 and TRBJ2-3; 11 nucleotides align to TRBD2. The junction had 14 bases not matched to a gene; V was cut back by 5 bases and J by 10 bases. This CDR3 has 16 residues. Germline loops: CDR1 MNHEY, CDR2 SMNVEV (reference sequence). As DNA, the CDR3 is TGTGCCAGCAGTCCCCCCCCGGTAGCGGGGGGGCGGGCGCAGTATTTT. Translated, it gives CASSPPPVAGGRAQYF.

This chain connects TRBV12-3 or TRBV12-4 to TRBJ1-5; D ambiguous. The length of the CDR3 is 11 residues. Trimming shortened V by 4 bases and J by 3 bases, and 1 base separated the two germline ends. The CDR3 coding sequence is TGTGCCAGCAGTTACAATCAGCCCCAGCATTTT. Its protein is CASSYNQPQHF.

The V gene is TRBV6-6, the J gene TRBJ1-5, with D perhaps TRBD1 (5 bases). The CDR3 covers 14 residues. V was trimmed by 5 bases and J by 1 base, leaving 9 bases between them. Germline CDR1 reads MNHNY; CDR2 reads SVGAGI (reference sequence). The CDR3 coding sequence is TGTGCCAGCAGTGAGGGGCCCAGCAATCAGCCCCAGCATTTT. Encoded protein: CASSEGPSNQPQHF.

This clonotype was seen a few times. The CDR3 here is CASSKVRSGSGNSPLHF. Written as DNA, the CDR3 is TGCGCCAGCAGCAAGGTTCGGTCTGGCTCGGGTAATTCACCCCTCCACTTT. V and J are TRBV4-1 and TRBJ1-6; no clear D gene. Germline V gene lookup returns CDR1 MGHRA and CDR2 YSYEKL. V was clipped by 5 bases and J by 6 bases, with 20 bases between them. The CDR3 has 17 residues.